This TCR beta chain was recovered during a study of early T cells in non-severe SARS-CoV-2 infection. Overall study context: RNA in bulk from unsorted whole blood was sequenced, and chains were unpaired. The study, taken as a whole, reports: Matches to VDJdb favored anti-spike CD8 responses and missed private and CD4 specificities.

This clonotype was recorded at least ten times. Its specificity is not known. The protocol attached unique molecular identifiers to individual cDNA molecules. Each CDR3 protein gets one entry after TCRdb re-called the 5' RACE reads with MiXCR. The sample carries about 77,000 distinct CDR3 sequences, over 8.5% recorded once. Trimming took 4 bases from V and 4 from J, leaving 6 bases between them. CDR3 length equals 12 residues. Germline V lookup: CDR1 LNHNV, CDR2 YYDKDF (reference sequence). Sequencing was performed on whole blood. The sequence came from an adult who was a healthcare worker with PCR-confirmed SARS-CoV-2 infection or an uninfected control (not recorded which). V usage is TRBV15 and J usage is TRBJ2-3; D uncertain. CDR3 nucleotides: TGTGCCACCAGCACGTTTCCAGATACGCAGTATTTT. Translation gives CATSTFPDTQYF.